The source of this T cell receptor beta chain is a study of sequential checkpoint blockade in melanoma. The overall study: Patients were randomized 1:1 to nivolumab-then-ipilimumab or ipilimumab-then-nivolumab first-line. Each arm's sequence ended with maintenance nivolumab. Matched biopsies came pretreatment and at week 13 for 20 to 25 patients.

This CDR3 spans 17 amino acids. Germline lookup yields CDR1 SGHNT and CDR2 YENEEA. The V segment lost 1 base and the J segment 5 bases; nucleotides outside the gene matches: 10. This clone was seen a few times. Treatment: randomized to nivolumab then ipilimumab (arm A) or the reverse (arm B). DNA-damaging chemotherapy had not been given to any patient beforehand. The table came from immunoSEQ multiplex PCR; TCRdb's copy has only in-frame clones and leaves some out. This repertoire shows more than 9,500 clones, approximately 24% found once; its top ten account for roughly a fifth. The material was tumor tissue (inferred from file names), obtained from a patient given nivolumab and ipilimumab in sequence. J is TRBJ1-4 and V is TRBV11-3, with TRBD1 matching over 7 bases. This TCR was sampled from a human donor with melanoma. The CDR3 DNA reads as TGTGCCAGCAGCTTAGTTTGGACAGGAATGGGGAATGAAAAACTGTTTTTT. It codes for CASSLVWTGMGNEKLFF.